The text below deals with one T cell receptor beta chain. Its antigen is unidentified. These data belong to a study of blood T cells in healthy people across ages. Points from the study as a whole: Per million T cells, TCR beta diversity dropped about linearly as age rose.

Caucasian, healthy and from Russia, the donors were aged between 6 and 90. It was roughly 10 milliliters of peripheral blood that were drawn from each donor. Extraction yielded at least 5 micrograms of total RNA per sample. The authors ran a second PCR of about 7 to 12 cycles using a sample-barcoded 5' primer and a J-beta primer mix. TCRdb re-called the 5' RACE reads with MiXCR, one entry per CDR3 protein. The sample shows over a million distinct CDR3 sequences, less than 50% of them seen only once. The clonotype originates from a woman aged 55-70 years in good health. The specimen was blood.

The CDR3 reads CASSLATAGYEQYF. In DNA form, the CDR3 reads TGTGCCAGCAGCTTAGCGACAGCAGGATACGAGCAGTACTTC. The chain recombines TRBV7-6 with TRBJ2-7; TRBD1 might be the D (5 bases). V was cut by 0 bases and J by 4 bases, with 10 bases left in between. Per germline, CDR1 SGHVS and CDR2 FNYEAQ. CDR3 size: 14 residues.